The sequence of this T cell receptor (beta chain) was determined in a study of blood T cell repertoires in COVID-19. Overall study: COVID-19 samples collected from the United States, Italy and Spain covered acute and convalescent phases. T cells, B-cell-depleted T cells, or PBMCs provided the cDNA or gDNA that served as material.

Individuals drawn from 20 to 30 US areas were about 18 to 90 years old. This CDR3 is 20 amino acids long. In the authors' methods: Reference gene primer amplification in the assay estimated nucleated cell counts. Only in-frame clones appear in the TCRdb table, and some are missing; sequencing was by immunoSEQ multiplex PCR. V and J calls plus clone size are reproduced from that table; the DNA served to infer D and trimming. Of roughly 220,000 clones listed, 65% to 90% are singletons. Sequences were obtained from PBMCs or T cells enriched from blood (not recorded which). V and J are TRBV7-5 and TRBJ1-4. TRBV7-5 is a known pseudogene. The TCR originated in a woman between 40 and 55 years old with acute COVID-19. As DNA, the CDR3 is TGTGTCAGAAGCTTAGCCACCGGAGGGAGTTCCCCGCCAACTAATGAAAAACTGTTTTTT. As protein: CVRSLATGGSSPPTNEKLFF.